This TCR beta chain was profiled in a study of T cell repertoires in cytomegalovirus infection. Study summary: Signatures in public TCR beta sequences pointed to both CMV infection and matching HLA type. Study-wide findings and caveats: CMV-specific TCR beta clonotypes restricted by HLA-C were the ones dominating the ex vivo response. Based on cumulative public TCR beta family frequency, carriers of CMV plus the relevant HLA were identified.

This clonotype was counted a few times. Its antigen is still unknown. V shed 11 bases and J 5 bases; nucleotides not matched to a gene: 8. CDR1 is SGHVS and CDR2 is FNYEAQ in the germline V gene. The CDR3 loop spans 13 amino acids. TCRdb used MiXCR to reprocess the reads, holding one entry per CDR3 protein. Found here are hundreds of thousands of distinct CDR3 sequences, about 24% of them singletons; the top ten hold approximately 8%. The material sequenced was CD8+ T cells from PBMCs. This clonotype was obtained from a human donor in good health (CMV status not recorded). Some clones in this sample may be carry-over from other donors' samples. The chain is built from TRBV7-6 and TRBJ2-2, with TRBD1 matching 7 bases. CDR3 protein: CAGDRAGTGELFF. The CDR3 DNA reads as TGTGCCGGTGACAGGGCTGGAACCGGGGAGCTGTTTTTT. Supplemented by reference TRBV7-6 and TRBJ2-2, the full variable domain reads GAGVSQSPRYKVTKRGQDVALRCDPISGHVSLYWYRQALGQGPEFLTYFNYEAQQDKSGLPNDRFSAERPEGSISTLTIQRTEQRDSAMYRCAGDRAGTGELFFGEGSRLTVL.